This T cell receptor beta chain derives from a study of T cells in Graves' hyperthyroidism and ophthalmopathy. The study's findings and limits: Ophthalmopathy cases were set apart from stable hyperthyroidism by a 13 V-J model. Also found in blood were most expanded thyroid clonotypes above 0.001.

Researchers took RNA transcripts and amplified the TCR beta CDR3 regions from them. When the TCR CDR3 underwent first-round RT-PCR, the HTBI primer set was used. One entry per CDR3 protein results from TCRdb running MiXCR on the multiplex PCR reads. This sample yields about 530,000 distinct CDR3 sequences, of which more than 15% are seen a single time; about 16% belongs to the top ten. V shed 10 bases and J shed 0 bases, with 10 bases lying between them. This CDR3 contains 13 residues. Germline V gives CDR1 ENHRY, CDR2 SYGVKD. With regard to this clonotype: Its antigen is undetermined.

V and J are TRBV10-3 and TRBJ1-3, with D maybe TRBD1 (6 bases). The source of this sequence is a woman between 18 and 29 years old with Graves' ophthalmopathy. The sample was blood. The CDR3 protein is CATRQDSGNTIYF. The CDR3 coding sequence is TGTGCCACAAGACAGGACTCTGGAAACACCATATATTTT.